These 25 T cell receptor beta chains were sequenced from one sample in a study of blood T cell repertoires in COVID-19. Here immunoSEQ multiplex PCR was the method, and the copy in TCRdb shows in-frame clones only, minus some. The sample includes approximately 180,000 clones, roughly 81% of them seen just once. Input material: peripheral blood. Receptors were obtained from a woman over 75 with COVID-19, enrolled during active disease.

In this sample, this clone turned up once. The V and J genes are TRBV21-1 and TRBJ2-5; the listed D gene, TRBD2, was not tested against the DNA. TRBV21-1 is a documented pseudogene. The CDR3 is made up of 13 amino acids. The CDR3 coding sequence is TGTGCCAGCAGCAAGACTCCTCGGGAGACCCAGTACTTC. Translation gives CASSKTPRETQYF.

V is TRBV28 and J is TRBJ2-7, with 8 bases that match TRBD2. The length of the CDR3 is 16 residues. V lost 5 bases, J lost 0 bases, and 9 bases stayed unmatched. Germline CDR1 MDHEN, CDR2 SYDVKM. CDR3 residues: CASSHVQLAVSYEQYF. The CDR3 bases are TGTGCCAGCAGTCACGTACAACTAGCGGTCTCCTACGAGCAGTACTTC. The full variable domain, in which reference TRBV28 and TRBJ2-7 provide the parts outside the CDR3, is DVKVTQSSRYLVKRTGEKVFLECVQDMDHENMFWYRQDPGLGLRLIYFSYDVKMKEKGDIPEGYSVSREKKERFSLILESASTNQTSMYLCASSHVQLAVSYEQYFGPGTRLTVT.

To note about this clone: Its ends do not fully match the called genes, so a read error is possible. The V call is TRBV7-9, the J call TRBJ1-1, with D maybe TRBD1 (6 bases). The CDR3 spans 14 residues. Germline lookup yields CDR1 SEHNR and CDR2 FQNEAQ (reference sequence). The CDR3 DNA sequence: TGTGCCAGCAGCTTAGCAGGGGGAAACAATGAAGCTTTCTTT. It encodes CASSLAGGNNEAFF.

The chain is built from TRBV28 and TRBJ2-3; tentatively, D is TRBD1 (5 bases). The CDR3 extends over 13 amino acids. V was trimmed by 5 bases and J by 2 bases, leaving 8 bases between them. Germline lookup yields CDR1 MDHEN and CDR2 SYDVKM. CDR3 sequence reads: CASSPGNTDTQYF. DNA of the CDR3: TGTGCCAGCAGTCCAGGGAACACAGATACGCAGTATTTT.

The chain combines TRBV11-3 with TRBJ1-3; TRBD1 is a possible D gene (5 bases). The CDR3 extends over 15 amino acids. Germline-derived CDR1 and CDR2 are SGHNT and YENEEA. V was trimmed by 5 bases and J by 9 bases, leaving 20 bases between them. The CDR3 bases are TGTGCCAGCAGCGCAGACGGACACGCCGGTAGCACCATATATTTT. It yields the protein CASSADGHAGSTIYF. The whole variable domain, remainder taken from reference TRBV11-3 and TRBJ1-3, is EAGVVQSPRYKIIEKKQPVAFWCNPISGHNTLYWYLQNLGQGPELLIRYENEEAVDDSQLPKDRFSAERLKGVDSTLKIQPAELGDSAVYLCASSADGHAGSTIYFGEGSWLTVV.

The chain joins TRBV2 to TRBJ2-1, with a tentative D call TRBD2 (5 bases). Per the germline V gene, CDR1 is SNHLY and CDR2 is FYNNEI. V dropped 10 bases and J dropped 4 bases, with 8 bases sitting between them. This CDR3 is 11 amino acids long. CDR3 sequence (DNA): TGTGCCACCGGACTTTACAATGAGCAGTTCTTC. Translating gives CATGLYNEQFF. Filled out from reference TRBV2 and TRBJ2-1, the complete variable domain reads EPEVTQTPSHQVTQMGQEVILRCVPISNHLYFYWYRQILGQKVEFLVSFYNNEISEKSEIFDDQFSVERPDGSNFTLKIRSTKLEDSAMYFCATGLYNEQFFGPGTRLTVL.

The rearrangement joins TRBV7-6 to TRBJ2-5, with 9 bases aligning to TRBD2. The CDR3 length is 18 residues. Germline trimming cut 1 base from V and 4 bases from J; bases unmatched to any gene: 13. The V gene's germline CDR1 is SGHVS and CDR2 FNYEAQ. CDR3 protein: CASSLEVLAGGRGETQYF. CDR3 DNA sequence: TGTGCCAGCAGCTTAGAAGTCCTAGCGGGCGGGAGGGGAGAGACCCAGTACTTC.

The chain uses TRBV5-1 and TRBJ2-1; TRBD2 aligns across 11 bases. Germline CDR1 SGHRS, CDR2 YFSETQ. Trimming cost V 1 base and J 9 bases; bases outside gene matches: 15. CDR3 length equals 18 residues. CDR3 DNA: TGCGCCAGCAGCTTGCGAACTAGCGGGGGCCCATCCCTGGGTGAGCAGTTCTTC. As protein: CASSLRTSGGPSLGEQFF.

This chain links TRBV2 with TRBJ1-4; 8 bases line up with TRBD1. The CDR3 contains 14 residues. V lost 6 bases, J lost 4 bases, and 4 bases stayed unmatched. Germline CDR1 and CDR2: SNHLY and FYNNEI. CDR3 nucleotide sequence: TGTGCCAGCAGATTGACAGGGGTTAATGAAAAACTGTTTTTT. Translating gives CASRLTGVNEKLFF.

This clone has just a few counts. The rearrangement joins TRBV3-1 (or the pseudogene TRBV3-2) to TRBJ1-1; D is unresolved. Germline CDR1 is LGHDT and CDR2 is YNNKEL (reference sequence). The CDR3 has 12 residues. The V end lost 5 bases, the J end lost 0 bases, and 4 bases lay between the germline ends. CDR3 amino acids: CASSTLNTEAFF. CDR3 sequence (DNA): TGTGCCAGCAGCACATTGAACACTGAAGCTTTCTTT.

This clone appeared a single time. The CDR3 is CASSSHGTGYEQYF. CDR3 nucleotides: TGTGCCAGCAGCTCCCACGGGACAGGCTACGAGCAGTACTTC. This chain connects TRBV7-9 to TRBJ2-7; 8 bases agree with TRBD1. The germline V gene has CDR1 SEHNR and CDR2 FQNEAQ (reference sequence). The CDR3 totals 14 residues. Trimming took 4 bases from V and 3 from J; bases not matched to a gene: 5.

This clone was counted a single time. The gene calls are TRBV27 and TRBJ2-7, with 15 bases aligning to TRBD2. This CDR3 is 15 amino acids long. CDR1 is MNHEY and CDR2 is SMNVEV in the germline V gene (reference sequence). V dropped 6 bases and J dropped 0; count of bases not matched to a gene: 0. The CDR3 protein is CASRGLAGGSYEQYF. In DNA, the CDR3 is TGTGCCAGCAGGGGACTAGCGGGAGGCTCCTACGAGCAGTACTTC.

The chain carries TRBV6-2 or TRBV6-3 and TRBJ1-2, with 10 bases lining up with TRBD1. The CDR3 runs to 15 residues. V shed 5 bases and J 3 bases; nucleotides not matched to a gene: 6. Germline CDR1 is MNHEY and CDR2 is SVGEGT. CDR3 residues: CASSPPTGGYYGYTF. The CDR3, as DNA: TGTGCCAGCAGTCCCCCGACAGGGGGCTACTATGGCTACACCTTC.

This chain connects TRBV18 to TRBJ1-2, with TRBD1 as a possible D gene (6 bases). CDR1 and CDR2 from the germline V gene are KGHSH and LQKENI. The CDR3 contains 17 residues. Deletions cut 2 bases from V and 4 bases from J, with 20 bases between. CDR3 in DNA: TGTGCCAGCTCACCAGTGGGCGGGGGCCGGAATTCCTATGGCTACACCTTC. It yields the protein CASSPVGGGRNSYGYTF.

A few counts support this clone. V and J are TRBV5-8 and TRBJ2-5; 9 bases align to TRBD1. This CDR3 has 14 residues. Germline trimming cut 2 bases from V and 2 bases from J; bases unmatched to any gene: 1. The germline CDR1 and CDR2 sequences are SGHTS and YDEGEE. In nucleotides, the CDR3 is TGTGCCAGCAGCTTCGGGACAGGGCAAGAGACCCAGTACTTC. Translated, it gives CASSFGTGQETQYF. The full variable domain, its missing parts supplied by reference TRBV5-8 and TRBJ2-5, is EAGVTQSPTHLIKTRGQQATLRCSPISGHTSVYWYQQALGLGLQFLLWYDEGEERNRGNFPPRFSGRQFPNYSSELNVNALELEDSALYLCASSFGTGQETQYFGPGTRLLVL.

This chain connects TRBV2 to TRBJ1-2, with D unclear. CDR1 and CDR2 (germline): SNHLY, FYNNEI. The V end lost 5 bases, the J end lost 0 bases, and 7 bases lay between the germline ends. This CDR3 has 13 amino acids. CDR3 residues: CASSTGANYGYTF. The DNA of the CDR3 is TGTGCCAGCAGTACCGGTGCTAACTATGGCTACACCTTC.

The rearrangement uses TRBV5-1 and TRBJ1-2; TRBD1 is a possible D gene (6 bases). The CDR3 contains 14 residues. V was clipped by 0 bases and J by 6 bases, with 12 bases between them. The V gene's germline CDR1 is SGHRS and CDR2 YFSETQ. CDR3: CASSLDFSGDGYTF. The DNA of the CDR3 is TGCGCCAGCAGCTTGGATTTTTCAGGGGATGGCTACACCTTC.

In regard to this clone: Within the sample, other DNA sequences also encode this same CDR3. The CDR3 nucleotides are TGTGCCAGCTCACCACGCGACACCGGGGAGCTGTTTTTT. It specifies CASSPRDTGELFF. The chain couples TRBV18 to TRBJ2-2, with D unresolved. This CDR3 region has 13 residues. The V end lost 1 base, the J end lost 3 bases, and 3 bases lay between the germline ends. Germline V gene lookup returns CDR1 KGHSH and CDR2 LQKENI.

This clone was counted only a few times. V gene TRBV24-1 combines with J gene TRBJ1-2; the D is unclear. Trimming removed 5 bases at V and 3 bases at J, with 12 bases between. The CDR3 runs to 14 residues. Germline assignment: CDR1 KGHDR and CDR2 SFDVKD. This CDR3 is CATSAGDWYYGYTF. CDR3 DNA: TGTGCCACCAGTGCCGGGGATTGGTACTATGGCTACACCTTC.

The chain joins TRBV27 to TRBJ2-6; D is perhaps TRBD1 (5 bases). The germline V gene encodes CDR1 MNHEY and CDR2 SMNVEV (reference sequence). Trimming stripped 5 bases from V and 0 bases from J, with 14 bases between. This CDR3 spans 17 amino acids. CDR3 sequence (DNA): TGTGCCAGCAGTCCCGGACACCGATACTCTGGGGCCAACGTCCTGACTTTC. Translation: CASSPGHRYSGANVLTF.

V usage is TRBV4-3 and J usage is TRBJ1-4, with 8 bases aligning to TRBD1. This CDR3 contains 14 residues. Germline CDR1 reads LGHNA; CDR2 reads YSLEER. V dropped 2 bases and J dropped 8; count of bases not matched to a gene: 4. The CDR3 sequence: CASSQNRGYEKLFF. The CDR3 DNA sequence: TGCGCCAGCAGCCAAAACAGGGGGTACGAAAAACTGTTTTTT.

The V and J genes are TRBV7-9 and TRBJ2-1; tentatively, D is TRBD2 (5 bases). Trimming left V 0 bases short and J 7 bases short, with 10 bases between. Germline V CDR1 and CDR2: SEHNR, FQNEAQ (reference sequence). The CDR3 totals 14 residues. The chain's CDR3 is CASSLAGVGNEQFF. CDR3 nucleotide sequence: TGTGCCAGCAGCTTAGCGGGAGTCGGAAATGAGCAGTTCTTC.

V usage is TRBV7-9 and J usage is TRBJ1-3, with 8 bases lining up with TRBD1. The CDR3 length is 16 residues. From germline, CDR1 is SEHNR and CDR2 FQNEAQ (reference sequence). The V and J ends lost 2 bases and 3 bases, in that order; junction bases with no gene match: 6. Written as DNA, the CDR3 is TGTGCCAGCAGCTTAAGCCCAGGGGGCGATGGAAACACCATATATTTT. Translating it yields CASSLSPGGDGNTIYF.

The chain couples TRBV30 to TRBJ2-5, with D possibly being TRBD2 (7 bases). This CDR3 has 15 residues. Per the germline V gene, CDR1 is GTSNPN and CDR2 is SVGIG (reference sequence). V was pared by 0 bases and J by 5 bases, with 16 bases between. Here the CDR3 DNA reads TGTGCCTGGAGTGTAGGGGGGGGGAGCCCTGAGACCCAGTACTTC. It encodes CAWSVGGGSPETQYF.

J is TRBJ2-1 and V is TRBV24-1; TRBD2 agrees at 11 bases. Germline CDR1 is KGHDR and CDR2 is SFDVKD. The CDR3 extends over 14 amino acids. V lost 6 bases, J lost 7 bases, and 4 bases stayed unmatched. The CDR3 sequence is CATSLAGGVNEQFF. The CDR3 DNA reads as TGTGCCACCAGTTTAGCGGGGGGGGTTAATGAGCAGTTCTTC.